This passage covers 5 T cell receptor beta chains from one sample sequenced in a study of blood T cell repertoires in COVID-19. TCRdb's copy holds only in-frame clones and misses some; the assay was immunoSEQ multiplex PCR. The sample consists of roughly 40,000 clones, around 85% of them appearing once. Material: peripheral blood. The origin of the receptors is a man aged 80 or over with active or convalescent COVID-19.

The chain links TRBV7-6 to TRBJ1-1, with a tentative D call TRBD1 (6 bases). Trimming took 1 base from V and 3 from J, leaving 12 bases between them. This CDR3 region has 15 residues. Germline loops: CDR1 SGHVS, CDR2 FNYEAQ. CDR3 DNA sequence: TGTGCCAGCAGCTTAGAGGGGGGGAGATACACTGAAGCTTTCTTT. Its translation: CASSLEGGRYTEAFF.

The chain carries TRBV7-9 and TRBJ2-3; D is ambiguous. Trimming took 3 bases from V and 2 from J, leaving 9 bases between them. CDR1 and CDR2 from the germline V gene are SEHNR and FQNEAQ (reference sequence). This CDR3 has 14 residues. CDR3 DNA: TGTGCCAGCAGCTTCGAAGCCTTCACAGATACGCAGTATTTT. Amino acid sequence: CASSFEAFTDTQYF. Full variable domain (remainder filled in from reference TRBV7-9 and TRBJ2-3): DTGVSQNPRHKITKRGQNVTFRCDPISEHNRLYWYRQTLGQGPEFLTYFQNEAQLEKSRLLSDRFSAERPKGSFSTLEIQRTEQGDSAMYLCASSFEAFTDTQYFGPGTRLTVL.

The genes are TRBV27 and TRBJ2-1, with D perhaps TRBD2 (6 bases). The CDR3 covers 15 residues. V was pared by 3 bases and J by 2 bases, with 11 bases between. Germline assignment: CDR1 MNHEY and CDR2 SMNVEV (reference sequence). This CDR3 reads CASSFRRGAYNEQFF. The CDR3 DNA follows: TGTGCCAGCAGTTTTCGGAGGGGTGCCTACAATGAGCAGTTCTTC.

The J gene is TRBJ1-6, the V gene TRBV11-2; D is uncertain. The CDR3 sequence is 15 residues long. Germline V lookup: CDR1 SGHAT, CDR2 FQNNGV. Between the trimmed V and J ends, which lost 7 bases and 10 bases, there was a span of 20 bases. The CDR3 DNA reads TGTGCCAGCACTCTACGGGGTGGATATGGCTCACCCCTCCACTTT. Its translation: CASTLRGGYGSPLHF.

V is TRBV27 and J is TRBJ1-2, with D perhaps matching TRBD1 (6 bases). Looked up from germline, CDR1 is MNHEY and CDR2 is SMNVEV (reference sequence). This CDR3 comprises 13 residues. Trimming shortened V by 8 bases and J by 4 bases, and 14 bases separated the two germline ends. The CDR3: CASGYTGSYGYTF. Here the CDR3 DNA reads TGTGCCAGCGGATATACAGGGTCCTATGGCTACACCTTC.